The rows below give T cell receptor beta chains drawn from one sample of a study of metastatic and nonmetastatic thyroid tumors. TCRdb reprocessed the PCR reads using MiXCR. Of 15,000 or so clones in the sample, approximately 30% were seen once. Source material: tumor tissue. All receptors come from a male donor with papillary thyroid cancer or a benign thyroid nodule (not recorded which). Some clones in this sample may be carry-over from other donors' samples. The CDR3 runs from the conserved cysteine through the conserved F or W. D genes are given only for firm matches. Rows may omit the clone size; those that give it use once, few, many or a size class.

V	J	D	size	DNA	CDR3
TRBV12-3/TRBV12-4	TRBJ2-1	-	many	TGTGCCAGCAGTTCCGGGCCTTTTGGGGATCTTACTGAGCAGTTCTTC	CASSSGPFGDLTEQFF
TRBV5-1	TRBJ2-6	-	-	TGCGCCAGCAGTATCACAGGGCTAAGGGCCAACGTCCTGACTTTC	CASSITGLRANVLTF
TRBV18	TRBJ1-3	TRBD1	-	TGTGCCAGCTCGGACAGGGCGGCTGGAAACACCATATATTTT	CASSDRAAGNTIYF
TRBV12-3/TRBV12-4	TRBJ2-1	-	few	TGTGCCAGCAGCTTAGGTGGGGAGGCATATGAGCAGTTCTTC	CASSLGGEAYEQFF
TRBV27	TRBJ2-1	-	-	TGTGCCAGCAGTTTAGGGGGATCCGGGAATCAGAATGAGCAGTTCTTC	CASSLGGSGNQNEQFF
TRBV28	TRBJ2-7	-	few	TGTGCCAGCAGCACTTCCTCCGGGACTGCCCGCGGGTACGAGCAGTACTTC	CASSTSSGTARGYEQYF
TRBV7-2	TRBJ1-2	-	many	TGTGCCAGCAGCTTAAGTGTACAGGAAAACTATGGCTACACCTTC	CASSLSVQENYGYTF
TRBV6-1	TRBJ1-3	-	-	TGTGCCAGCAGAAACATAAAAACCATATATTTT	CASRNIKTIYF
TRBV7-9	TRBJ1-1	-	many	TGTGCCAGCAGCACCCCCCCAGGGACTATGAACACTGAAGCTTTCTTT	CASSTPPGTMNTEAFF
TRBV5-4	TRBJ1-1	-	many	TGTGCCAGCAGAACAAGGGAGAACACTGAAGCTTTCTTT	CASRTRENTEAFF
TRBV7-8	TRBJ2-7	-	medium-sized	TGTGCCAGCAGCTTCAGCGGACGGGTTACCTACGAGCAGTACTTC	CASSFSGRVTYEQYF
TRBV5-6	TRBJ2-1	TRBD1	-	TGTGCCAGCAACCGACGCGAGGGGGCGCTTTACAATGAGCAGTTCTTC	CASNRREGALYNEQFF
TRBV18	TRBJ2-7	TRBD2	-	TGTGCCAGCTCACCGCCCGGGACTAGCGTACTCTACGAGCAGTACTTC	CASSPPGTSVLYEQYF
TRBV6-1	TRBJ1-1	-	many	TGTGCCAGCAGTTTAACAGGGCTCACTGAAGCTTTCTTT	CASSLTGLTEAFF
TRBV5-1	TRBJ1-2	TRBD1	-	TGCGCCAGCAGCGGACAGGGGAACTATGGCTACACCTTC	CASSGQGNYGYTF
TRBV28	TRBJ1-2	-	-	TGTGCCAGCAGCCGCCCGGGGAAGGTATGCTACACCTTC	CASSRPGKVCYTF
TRBV6-2/TRBV6-3	TRBJ2-3	-	-	TGTGCCAGCAGCCGCATCGTGGCGTGGGGGCGTGCAGATACGCAGTATTTT	CASSRIVAWGRADTQYF
TRBV2	TRBJ1-2	-	few	TGTGCCAGCAGTGAAGGGGAAGTGGATGGCTACACCTTC	CASSEGEVDGYTF
TRBV20-1	TRBJ2-7	TRBD1	-	TGCAGTGCTGGGGGACAGACCTTATCCTACGAGCAGTACTTC	CSAGGQTLSYEQYF
TRBV28	TRBJ2-7	TRBD1	few	TGTGCCAGCAGTCTCACACAGGGGCAGTTCCACGAGCAGTACTTC	CASSLTQGQFHEQYF
TRBV18	TRBJ1-2	-	-	TGTGCCAGCTCACAAGGAGCAGAAGACTATGGCTACACCTTC	CASSQGAEDYGYTF
TRBV7-2	TRBJ2-7	-	-	TGTGCCAGCAGCTTAGCCCCCCCGACGCAGTACTTC	CASSLAPPTQYF
TRBV5-1	TRBJ1-6	-	once	TGCGCCAGCAGCTCGGGACTGACGAGCTCCTATAATTCACCCCTCCACTTT	CASSSGLTSSYNSPLHF
TRBV20-1	TRBJ1-5	TRBD1	few	TGCAGTGCCACCATACCGGGACAGATTAGCAATCAGCCCCAGCATTTT	CSATIPGQISNQPQHF
TRBV20-1	TRBJ1-2	-	few	TGCAGTGCATCTGGCTACACCTTC	CSASGYTF
TRBV7-3	TRBJ2-7	TRBD2	-	TGTGCCAGCAGCTCCCGCTCCGGGAGGGCCGCCTACGAGCAGTACTTC	CASSSRSGRAAYEQYF
TRBV5-1	TRBJ2-1	-	medium-sized	TGCGCCAGCAGTATGGGAAATGAGCAGTTCTTC	CASSMGNEQFF
TRBV9	TRBJ2-1	TRBD2	medium-sized	TGTGCCAGCAGCGTCTCCTTAGCGGGGGGAACTGAGCAGTTCTTC	CASSVSLAGGTEQFF
TRBV11-1	TRBJ2-7	TRBD2	many	TGTGCCAGCAGCTTCGGCGCTAGCGGGAGTGGGGTCTACGAGCAGTACTTC	CASSFGASGSGVYEQYF
TRBV6-1	TRBJ1-2	-	few	TGTGCCAGCAGTGAAGCGGGGGGAGTTAACTATGGCTACACCTTC	CASSEAGGVNYGYTF
TRBV12-5	TRBJ2-2	TRBD1	-	TGTGCTAGTGGTTTGGCCGCAGGGGGCTCGAGCACCGGGGAGCTGTTTTTT	CASGLAAGGSSTGELFF
TRBV20-1	TRBJ2-7	-	-	TGCATTGCTTACAGTGGGGACCACTACGAGCAGTACTTC	CIAYSGDHYEQYF
TRBV30	TRBJ2-1	TRBD1	-	TGTGCCTGGAGTGCCGGGACAGTGACTTACAATGAGCAGTTCTTC	CAWSAGTVTYNEQFF
TRBV6-1	TRBJ2-7	-	-	TGTGCCAGCAGTGACGGGCCCTCCTACGAGCAGTACTTC	CASSDGPSYEQYF
TRBV5-1	TRBJ1-2	-	-	TGCGCCAGCAGCTTGGCAGGGGCTAACTATGGCTACACCTTC	CASSLAGANYGYTF
TRBV25-1	TRBJ1-3	-	-	TGTGCCAGCAGTCCCTACTCTGGAAACACCATATATTTT	CASSPYSGNTIYF
TRBV30	TRBJ2-2	-	many	TGTGCCTGGATGTTGTGGGCGGGGACCGGGGAGCTGTTTTTT	CAWMLWAGTGELFF
TRBV11-2	TRBJ2-7	-	-	TGTGCCAGCAGCTCGACTGGTGGGCAGTACTTC	CASSSTGGQYF
TRBV6-1	TRBJ2-1	TRBD1	-	TGTGCCAGCAGTGAAGGGACAGGGACGGTCAATGAGCAGTTCTTC	CASSEGTGTVNEQFF
TRBV6-2/TRBV6-3	TRBJ1-2	-	few	TGTGCCAGCAGTTACCCACCCTCGGGGTGGGATGGCTACACCTTC	CASSYPPSGWDGYTF
TRBV12-3/TRBV12-4	TRBJ1-4	TRBD1	-	TGTGCCAGCAGTTCGTCCCGGCACAGGGGGCGAAGGGAAAAACTGTTTTTT	CASSSSRHRGRREKLFF
TRBV30	TRBJ1-1	-	many	TGTGCCTGGAGTAACAGGGTCGACACTGAAGCTTTCTTT	CAWSNRVDTEAFF
TRBV2	TRBJ1-3	TRBD1	many	TGTGCCAGAAATACAGGGGACTCTGGAAACACCATATATTTT	CARNTGDSGNTIYF
TRBV20-1	TRBJ2-2	-	-	TGCAGTGCTTTCCTCTCTAGCGCCGGGGAGCTGTTTTTT	CSAFLSSAGELFF